This TCR beta chain was retrieved from a study of cytomegalovirus exposure and HLA in healthy donors. Study-wide results and limits: Most TCR sequences showed up rarely, but some public TCRs showed up in many donors. Later analysis showed TCR association rates varying by HLA locus, highest for DRB1 and lowest for HLA-C.

Trimming took 0 bases from V and 5 from J, leaving 8 bases between them. From germline, CDR1 is SEHNR and CDR2 FQNEAQ (reference sequence). The CDR3 spans 14 residues. Researchers ran the PCR with 60 Vbeta and 13 Jbeta primers. TCRdb keeps only in-frame clones here, not all; method: immunoSEQ multiplex PCR. The table has fewer than 250,000 clones, 70% to 80% seen once. Notes on this clone: Its specificity is unknown.

The sequence derives from a woman between 50 and 59 years old in good health and CMV-seronegative. Sequencing used PBMCs. V gene TRBV7-9 combines with J gene TRBJ2-1; TRBD2 is a possible D gene (6 bases). The CDR3 DNA follows: TGTGCCAGCAGCTTAGCGGAGGGAAACAATGAGCAGTTCTTC. Translated: CASSLAEGNNEQFF.